This record looks at one TCR beta chain sequence and its context. Its antigen is not known. The data stem from a study of CD8 T cells in ankylosing spondylitis. TCRdb analysed the 5' RACE reads with MiXCR anew, one entry per CDR3 protein. The table includes about 240,000 distinct CDR3 sequences, roughly 8.2% detected once. Study-level points and caveats: About 8 highly homologous variants made up a TCR beta motif, and this motif appeared characteristic of ankylosing spondylitis blood.

With 4 bases clipped from V and 5 bases from J, the junction kept 3 bases outside the gene matches. CDR1 and CDR2 from the germline V gene are SGHTA and FQGNSA. CDR3 size: 14 residues. The chain combines TRBV7-2 with TRBJ2-5; 11 bases are shared with TRBD2. Sequencing input: blood, either unsorted or a sorted T cell fraction (not recorded which). This TCR derives from a female donor with ankylosing spondylitis or in good health (not recorded which). CDR3 in amino acids: CASSYIAGGETQYF. CDR3 DNA: TGTGCCAGCAGCTACATAGCGGGAGGGGAGACCCAGTACTTC. Filled out from reference TRBV7-2 and TRBJ2-5, the complete variable domain reads GAGVSQSPSNKVTEKGKDVELRCDPISGHTALYWYRQSLGQGLEFLIYFQGNSAPDKSGLPSDRFSAERTGGSVSTLTIQRTQQEDSAVYLCASSYIAGGETQYFGPGTRLLVL.